Listed here are 21 T cell receptor beta chains from one sample, sequenced in a study of Ad26.COV2.S vaccination and SARS-CoV-2 variants. Produced via immunoSEQ multiplex PCR; TCRdb's table is partial and in-frame only. Here the sample spans 350,000 to 450,000 clones, 92% being singletons. The specimen was peripheral blood, collected after recovery from COVID-19. The source of these receptors is a human donor who had recovered from COVID-19.

This clone appeared a single time. The V and J genes are TRBV7-8 and TRBJ2-5; the D is unclear. The CDR3 has 15 amino acids. Looked up from germline, CDR1 is SGHVS and CDR2 is FQNEAQ. V gave up 1 base and J gave up 1 base, with 10 bases separating them. Written as DNA, the CDR3 is TGTGCCAGCAGCTTAGTTTGGCGGAGCCAAGAGACCCAGTACTTC. This codes for CASSLVWRSQETQYF.

This chain connects TRBV27 to TRBJ1-1; D is possibly TRBD1 (5 bases). The CDR3 is 15 amino acids. CDR1 and CDR2 from the germline V gene are MNHEY and SMNVEV (reference sequence). Trimming stripped 1 base from V and 0 bases from J, with 9 bases between. In DNA form, the CDR3 reads TGTGCCAGCAGTTTATTAAGGGACTTGAACACTGAAGCTTTCTTT. It yields the protein CASSLLRDLNTEAFF.

The V gene is TRBV6-5, the J gene TRBJ1-6; D is undetermined. This CDR3 contains 15 residues. Germline assignment: CDR1 MNHEY and CDR2 SVGAGI. The V gene lost 2 bases and the J gene lost 7 bases, with 12 bases spanning the gap. The CDR3 DNA reads TGTGCCAGCAGTTACAGCGGAGGACCCAATTCACCCCTCCACTTT. It encodes CASSYSGGPNSPLHF.

V usage is TRBV9 and J usage is TRBJ2-7; D remains unclear. The CDR3 has 14 amino acids. From germline, CDR1 is SGDLS and CDR2 YYNGEE. Trimming stripped 0 bases from V and 6 bases from J, with 13 bases between. The CDR3 region has the DNA TGTGCCAGCAGCGTAGGGACCCCAGGCGGCGAGCAGTACTTC. Encoded protein: CASSVGTPGGEQYF. Supplemented by reference TRBV9 and TRBJ2-7, the full variable domain reads DSGVTQTPKHLITATGQRVTLRCSPRSGDLSVYWYQQSLDQGLQFLIQYYNGEERAKGNILERFSAQQFPDLHSELNLSSLELGDSALYFCASSVGTPGGEQYFGPGTRLTVT.

The chain links TRBV5-1 to TRBJ2-5; TRBD2 matches 15 bases. The trim removed 4 bases at V and 1 base at J, leaving 8 bases unmatched. The CDR3 runs 18 residues. The germline gives CDR1 SGHRS, CDR2 YFSETQ. CDR3 residues: CASSPGLAGGPTQETQYF. For the CDR3, the DNA is TGCGCCAGCAGCCCGGGACTAGCGGGGGGACCTACCCAAGAGACCCAGTACTTC.

The J gene is TRBJ2-2, the V gene TRBV7-9; D unresolved. Between the trimmed V and J ends, which lost 0 bases and 1 base, there was a span of 3 bases. The CDR3 is 14 amino acids. CDR1 is SEHNR, CDR2 FQNEAQ, per germline (reference sequence). The CDR3 sequence is CASSLAENTGELFF. The DNA of the CDR3 is TGTGCCAGCAGCTTAGCCGAGAACACCGGGGAGCTGTTTTTT.

This clone came up once. The chain uses TRBV6-6 and TRBJ1-4; TRBD1 matches 7 bases. CDR1 and CDR2 (germline): MNHNY, SVGAGI (reference sequence). The J segment lost 8 bases and the V segment lost 9 bases, leaving 12 bases of the junction unmatched. This CDR3 has 14 residues. This CDR3 is CASTRDSSWEKLFF. CDR3 DNA: TGTGCCAGTACTCGGGACAGCTCTTGGGAAAAACTGTTTTTT.

The chain has TRBV9 and TRBJ2-5; weak D call: TRBD1 (5 bases). This CDR3 is built from 13 residues. Per the germline V gene, CDR1 is SGDLS and CDR2 is YYNGEE. The ends were cut back, 4 bases at V and 5 bases at J, with 12 bases in the middle. The CDR3 DNA sequence: TGTGCCAGCAGCACAGGTGGAGTCGAGACCCAGTACTTC. Its translation: CASSTGGVETQYF.

The V and J genes are TRBV6-6 and TRBJ1-2; 12 nucleotides line up with TRBD1. Germline values: CDR1 MNHNY, CDR2 SVGAGI (reference sequence). The CDR3 totals 16 residues. Losses at the gene ends were 2 bases for V and 7 bases for J; bases not matched to a gene: 8. The CDR3 loop is CASSYLRDRGPSGYTF. CDR3 coding DNA: TGTGCCAGCAGTTACCTAAGGGACAGGGGGCCGAGTGGCTACACCTTC.

The J gene is TRBJ2-7, the V gene TRBV5-1, with 10 bases matching TRBD2. The CDR3 covers 14 residues. In germline, CDR1 is SGHRS, CDR2 YFSETQ. J was trimmed by 3 bases and V by 2 bases; bases with no gene match: 2. The CDR3 spells CASSFGTSVYEQYF. CDR3 coding DNA: TGCGCCAGCAGCTTCGGGACTAGCGTCTACGAGCAGTACTTC.

This clone was counted a single time. The rearrangement joins TRBV7-9 to TRBJ2-7, with 10 nucleotides matching TRBD1. This CDR3 region has 15 residues. Per germline, CDR1 SEHNR and CDR2 FQNEAQ (reference sequence). V trimming: 2 bases; J trimming: 2 bases; junction bases outside the gene matches: 3. CDR3 sequence: CASSLLGTGAYEQYF. Written as DNA, the CDR3 is TGTGCCAGCAGCTTATTGGGGACAGGGGCCTACGAGCAGTACTTC.

The gene calls are TRBV7-6 and TRBJ1-1, with D unclear. V was pared by 2 bases and J by 0 bases, with 4 bases between. The germline gives CDR1 SGHVS, CDR2 FNYEAQ. The CDR3 length is 13 residues. CDR3 nucleotides: TGTGCCAGCAGCTTAAAAGTGAACACTGAAGCTTTCTTT. It codes for CASSLKVNTEAFF.

CDR3 coding DNA: TGTGCCAGCTCACCTCAGGGGTTAAATCAGCCCCAGCATTTT. Its translation: CASSPQGLNQPQHF. The chain has TRBV18 and TRBJ1-5; a possible D gene is TRBD1 (6 bases). Germline assignment: CDR1 KGHSH and CDR2 LQKENI. This CDR3 has 14 amino acids. V was trimmed by 3 bases and J by 4 bases, leaving 10 bases between them.

The genes are TRBV6-5 and TRBJ2-5; D might be TRBD1 or TRBD2, each matching 5 bases. Trimming removed 6 bases from V and 4 bases from J, with 9 bases in between. Germline V gives CDR1 MNHEY, CDR2 SVGAGI. The CDR3 runs to 12 residues. The CDR3 bases are TGTGCCAGCAGCGGGGACGTAGAGACCCAGTACTTC. Encoded protein: CASSGDVETQYF.

The chain combines TRBV15 with TRBJ1-1; weak D call: TRBD1 (6 bases). Trimming removed 2 bases at V and 4 bases at J, with 11 bases between. CDR1 LNHNV and CDR2 YYDKDF come from the germline V gene (reference sequence). This CDR3 is 14 amino acids long. The CDR3 reads CATSRSGGGTEAFF. The CDR3 region has the DNA TGTGCCACCAGCAGATCAGGAGGGGGCACTGAAGCTTTCTTT.

The CDR3 loop reads CASSRFGLGSYEQYF. In nucleotides, the CDR3 is TGTGCCAGTAGTCGTTTTGGGCTCGGTTCCTACGAGCAGTACTTC. The chain links TRBV19 to TRBJ2-7; D unclear. There are 15 residues in the CDR3. Per germline, CDR1 LNHDA and CDR2 SQIVND (reference sequence). The germline V and J ends were trimmed by 5 bases and 1 base, with 15 bases remaining between them.

The V gene is TRBV13, the J gene TRBJ2-5; TRBD2 aligns across 11 bases. CDR1 and CDR2 (germline): PRHDT, FYEKMQ (reference sequence). V shed 5 bases, J shed 2 bases, and the junction held 7 bases outside the gene matches. The CDR3 has 16 residues. The CDR3 DNA reads TGTGCCAGCAGCCCGCGGGGGACTAGCGGACAAGAGACCCAGTACTTC. This translates into CASSPRGTSGQETQYF.

The chain carries TRBV6-5 and TRBJ2-3; 9 bases align to TRBD2. The CDR3 totals 15 residues. J was trimmed by 4 bases and V by 5 bases; bases with no gene match: 7. Germline V gene sequence: CDR1 MNHEY, CDR2 SVGAGI. The CDR3 region has the DNA TGTGCCAGCAGTATTCCGGGACTAGCACCAGATACGCAGTATTTT. Residues: CASSIPGLAPDTQYF.

About this clone: Other DNA sequences in this sample translate to the same CDR3. The gene calls are TRBV7-8 and TRBJ2-5, with no clear D. Germline-derived CDR1 and CDR2 are SGHVS and FQNEAQ. The V gene lost 2 bases and the J gene lost 3 bases, with 7 bases spanning the gap. The CDR3 has 13 amino acids. The DNA of the CDR3 is TGTGCCAGCAGCTTAAACAGAGAAGAGACCCAGTACTTC. The encoded protein is CASSLNREETQYF.

This clone was picked up one time. The chain is built from TRBV2 and TRBJ2-3; D remains ambiguous. The CDR3 has 12 residues. V was clipped by 5 bases and J by 0 bases, with 3 bases between them. Germline CDR1 SNHLY, CDR2 FYNNEI. In nucleotides, the CDR3 is TGTGCCAGCAGTAGTAGCACAGATACGCAGTATTTT. Amino acid sequence: CASSSSTDTQYF.

The chain combines TRBV19 with TRBJ2-1; D might be TRBD2 (6 bases). The V end lost 7 bases, the J end lost 3 bases, and 13 bases lay between the germline ends. Germline CDR1 is LNHDA and CDR2 is SQIVND (reference sequence). The CDR3 sequence is 14 residues long. CDR3 in amino acids: CASTVAVNYNEQFF. The CDR3 nucleotides read TGTGCCAGTACCGTAGCGGTTAACTACAATGAGCAGTTCTTC.